This T cell receptor (beta chain) stems from a study of graft-versus-host responses after intestinal transplantation. Some clones are missing from TCRdb's copy, which holds only in-frame ones; the method was immunoSEQ multiplex PCR. Here the sample spans approximately 100,000 clones, 85% to 90% being singletons. With regard to this clone: Its antigen is as yet unknown.

The length of the CDR3 is 16 residues. Germline V gene data show CDR1 as LGHNA and CDR2 as YNFKEQ. Trimming removed 3 bases from V and 4 bases from J; junction bases left unmatched: 11. V usage is TRBV4-2 and J usage is TRBJ2-7, with 8 bases that match TRBD1. The receptor comes from a human donor who received an intestinal transplant. The material was unstimulated CD4+ T cells sorted from spleen or lymph node cells, obtained before intestinal transplant. DNA of the CDR3: TGTGCCAGCAGCCAGCAAGCCGGACAGGGTGGGTACGAGCAGTACTTC. Protein: CASSQQAGQGGYEQYF.